This is a list of T cell receptor beta chains from one sample in a study of control samples from healthy donors and cancer patients. Generated by immunoSEQ multiplex PCR, the TCRdb table keeps only in-frame clones and is missing some. The data contain about 51,000 clones, approximately 90% of them seen just once; the ten biggest clones take up 1.6%. Material: PBMCs. These receptors were taken from a man aged 40-55 years with colorectal cancer. CDR3s include the opening cysteine and the closing phenylalanine or tryptophan. Each record gives: CDR3 protein, CDR3 DNA, D gene, clone size, V gene, J gene. A D gene is named only where the DNA matches it firmly. Clone size is shown for a subset of rows, as once, few, many or a class of expanded clone.

CATMEGTEEAFF	TGTGCCACCATGGAGGGGACAGAAGAAGCTTTCTTT	TRBD1	NA	TRBV10-3	TRBJ1-1
CASSFTGKSSGANVLTF	TGTGCCAGCAGCTTCACGGGAAAAAGCTCTGGGGCCAACGTCCTGACTTTC	NA	few	TRBV7-8	TRBJ2-6
CASSPPDRGRETQYF	TGTGCCAGCAGCCCCCCAGACAGGGGGCGAGAGACCCAGTACTTC	TRBD1	NA	TRBV7-9	TRBJ2-5
CASSFGRGREQYF	TGTGCCAGCAGTTTCGGCAGGGGACGCGAGCAGTACTTC	NA	once	TRBV27	TRBJ2-7
CASSFVAISTDTQYF	TGTGCCAGCAGCTTTGTGGCCATTAGCACAGATACGCAGTATTTT	NA	NA	TRBV5-6	TRBJ2-3
CASVWQETQYF	TGTGCCAGCGTTTGGCAAGAGACCCAGTACTTC	NA	once	TRBV7-9	TRBJ2-5
CASSRGLAGANEQFF	TGTGCCAGCAGCCGTGGACTAGCGGGAGCCAATGAGCAGTTCTTC	TRBD2	NA	TRBV7-9	TRBJ2-1
CASSPVYRRNTGELFF	TGTGCCAGCAGCCCCGTATACAGACGGAACACCGGGGAGCTGTTTTTT	NA	NA	TRBV28	TRBJ2-2
CASSLQLKLFF	TGTGCCAGCAGTTTACAGCTTAAACTGTTTTTT	NA	few	TRBV28	TRBJ1-4
CASSYHPSSYEQYF	TGTGCCAGCAGTTATCATCCCAGCTCCTACGAGCAGTACTTC	NA	NA	TRBV27	TRBJ2-7
CASRPRRGLSSEQYF	TGTGCCAGCAGACCTAGGCGGGGACTCTCCTCCGAGCAGTACTTC	NA	NA	TRBV28	TRBJ2-7
CATSREGGGQETQYF	TGTGCCACCAGCAGAGAAGGGGGCGGGCAAGAGACCCAGTACTTC	TRBD1	NA	TRBV15	TRBJ2-5
CASSSPVRTGELFF	TGTGCCAGCAGTTCCCCCGTACGTACCGGGGAGCTGTTTTTT	NA	NA	TRBV27	TRBJ2-2
CASSSGQGVLYGYTF	TGTGCCAGCAGCTCCGGACAGGGGGTCCTTTATGGCTACACCTTC	TRBD1	NA	TRBV5-5	TRBJ1-2
CASGSPNSPLHF	TGTGCTAGTGGTTCACCGAATTCACCCCTCCACTTT	NA	NA	TRBV12-5	TRBJ1-6
CASSFPFQETQYF	TGTGCCAGCAGCTTCCCTTTCCAAGAGACCCAGTACTTC	NA	NA	TRBV7-2	TRBJ2-5
CASRYDGLAGGGLPNEQFF	TGCGCCAGCAGATATGACGGACTAGCGGGAGGAGGTTTACCCAATGAGCAGTTCTTC	TRBD2	few	TRBV5-1	TRBJ2-1
CASSIRSPSNTGELFF	TGTGCCAGCAGTATCCGGTCGCCTTCGAACACCGGGGAGCTGTTTTTT	NA	few	TRBV6-2/TRBV6-3	TRBJ2-2
CASSFVGGSTGELFF	TGTGCCAGCAGCTTTGTGGGGGGAAGCACCGGGGAGCTGTTTTTT	NA	NA	TRBV5-4	TRBJ2-2
CASTDTSASTDTQYF	TGTGCCAGCACCGACACTAGCGCTAGCACAGATACGCAGTATTTT	TRBD2	NA	TRBV5-4	TRBJ2-3
CASSLGGNTIYF	TGTGCCAGCAGCTTAGGGGGAAACACCATATATTTT	NA	once	TRBV7-6	TRBJ1-3
CASRAMTGSSYEQYF	TGTGCCAGCAGGGCAATGACAGGGAGTTCCTACGAGCAGTACTTC	TRBD1	NA	TRBV27	TRBJ2-7
CASSRVQGETQYF	TGCGCCAGCAGTCGCGTCCAAGGGGAGACCCAGTACTTC	NA	NA	TRBV10-1	TRBJ2-5
CASSWDSDGGYTF	TGCGCCAGCAGTTGGGACTCGGACGGTGGCTACACCTTC	NA	NA	TRBV5-1	TRBJ1-2
CASSSPGRNTIYF	TGTGCCAGCAGTTCCCCCGGAAGGAACACCATATATTTT	NA	once	TRBV6-5	TRBJ1-3
CASGLERKSYNEQFF	TGTGCTAGTGGTTTAGAGCGGAAATCCTACAATGAGCAGTTCTTC	NA	NA	TRBV12-5	TRBJ2-1
CASSLVRSSYNEQFF	TGTGCCAGCAGCTTAGTTCGGAGCTCCTACAATGAGCAGTTCTTC	NA	NA	TRBV13	TRBJ2-1
CASSLIEGNTDTQYF	TGTGCCAGCAGTTTGATCGAGGGGAACACAGATACGCAGTATTTT	NA	NA	TRBV28	TRBJ2-3
CATKARDSYNEQFF	TGTGCCACCAAGGCCCGGGACTCCTACAATGAGCAGTTCTTC	NA	NA	TRBV24-1	TRBJ2-1
CASSPRGLSDTQYF	TGTGCCAGCAGCCCTAGGGGACTATCAGATACGCAGTATTTT	TRBD2	NA	TRBV7-9	TRBJ2-3
CASSFPGAGVETQYF	TGTGCCAGCAGCTTTCCAGGGGCAGGGGTGGAGACCCAGTACTTC	NA	NA	TRBV11-2	TRBJ2-5
CASSFGTTYQETQYF	TGTGCCAGCAGTTTTGGGACTACCTACCAAGAGACCCAGTACTTC	TRBD2	once	TRBV27	TRBJ2-5
CASSLWGGVTDTQYF	TGTGCCAGCAGCTTATGGGGGGGGGTCACAGATACGCAGTATTTT	TRBD2	NA	TRBV7-2	TRBJ2-3
CASSYGGTEAFF	TGTGCCAGCAGTTACGGGGGCACTGAAGCTTTCTTT	NA	NA	TRBV6-5	TRBJ1-1
CASSQESGYTF	TGTGCCAGCAGCCAAGAAAGTGGCTACACCTTC	NA	NA	TRBV3-1/TRBV3-2	TRBJ1-2
CATSDSSDRPTEAFF	TGTGCCACCAGTGATTCCTCCGACAGGCCGACTGAAGCTTTCTTT	NA	NA	TRBV24-1	TRBJ1-1
CASSIRDANEQFF	TGTGCCAGTAGTATCCGGGACGCCAATGAGCAGTTCTTC	NA	once	TRBV19	TRBJ2-1